The present entry profiles one T cell receptor (beta chain) with its context. The antigen remains undetermined. This record comes from a study of T cells expressing NK-cell markers. Reprocessing the 5' RACE reads, TCRdb reports a single entry for every CDR3 protein and omits DNA. The sample totals approximately 440,000 distinct CDR3 sequences. This CDR3 has 12 residues. Whole-study results and caveats: Clarity on HCMV specificity was lacking for the expanded NKG2C+ T cell clones. Leadership of the CD3+CD56-NKG2C+ fraction also belonged to these clonotypes in a few donors.

J is TRBJ1-2 and V is TRBV12-3 or TRBV12-4; the D call from TCRdb, TRBD1, cannot be confirmed without DNA. This sequence was found in a woman in her fifties or sixties in good health. Sequenced sample: blood T cells: a sorted CD56 or NKG2C T cell subset, CD4+ or CD8+ T cells, or bulk PBMC T cells (not recorded which). The CDR3 protein is CASTGDRAGYTF.